Each of the 8 T cell receptor beta chains below was sequenced from the same sample in a study of OX40 agonist ivuxolimab in advanced cancers. Only in-frame clones appear in the TCRdb table, and some are missing; sequencing was by immunoSEQ multiplex PCR. The sample has fewer than 80,000 clones, around four fifths seen once. The source material was CD4+ or CD8+ T cells sorted from blood, sampled in a trial of the OX40 agonist ivuxolimab. The receptor set was obtained from an adult with an advanced solid tumor such as melanoma, head and neck, liver or kidney cancer.

The chain links TRBV9 to TRBJ2-3, with 10 bases aligning to TRBD1. This CDR3 has 18 residues. Germline CDR1 SGDLS, CDR2 YYNGEE. The ends lost 0 bases at V and 0 bases at J; junction bases unmatched: 7. The CDR3 here is CASSVAGGQGLSTDTQYF. In nucleotides, the CDR3 is TGTGCCAGCAGCGTAGCGGGGGGACAGGGGTTAAGCACAGATACGCAGTATTTT.

The chain is built from TRBV6-6 and TRBJ2-3; TRBD2 might be the D (5 bases). V shed 6 bases and J shed 4 bases, with 11 bases lying between them. Germline V gives CDR1 MNHNY, CDR2 SVGAGI (reference sequence). The CDR3 contains 13 residues. The CDR3 sequence: CASRPLEADTQYF. CDR3 coding DNA: TGTGCCAGCAGGCCCCTGGAGGCAGATACGCAGTATTTT.

The J gene is TRBJ2-2, the V gene TRBV7-3; 15 bases are shared with TRBD2. V shed 5 bases, J shed 6 bases, and the junction held 10 bases outside the gene matches. Germline V lookup: CDR1 SGHTA, CDR2 FQGTGA. This CDR3 comprises 18 residues. The CDR3 coding sequence is TGTGCCAGCAGCCTCCCCCGGACTAGCGGGAGGGCCCCCGGGGAGCTGTTTTTT. Protein: CASSLPRTSGRAPGELFF.

The chain uses TRBV6-6 and TRBJ2-3; 11 nucleotides match TRBD2. From germline, CDR1 is MNHNY and CDR2 SVGAGI (reference sequence). Trimming cost V 6 bases and J 0 bases; bases outside gene matches: 5. The CDR3 is made up of 16 amino acids. CDR3 sequence: CASRQTSGGSTDTQYF. The CDR3 nucleotides read TGTGCCAGCAGACAAACTAGCGGGGGAAGCACAGATACGCAGTATTTT.

This chain connects TRBV27 to TRBJ2-7; TRBD1 or TRBD2 may be the D gene (5 bases each). The CDR3 is made up of 16 amino acids. Germline V gene sequence: CDR1 MNHEY, CDR2 SMNVEV (reference sequence). The CDR3 reads CASSVSPGTHGAEQYV. CDR3 nucleotides: TGTGCCAGCAGTGTATCCCCCGGGACCCATGGGGCCGAGCAGTACGTC.

This chain links TRBV15 with TRBJ1-4; TRBD1 might be the D (5 bases). V lost 4 bases and J lost 4, with 16 bases in between. This CDR3 comprises 16 residues. CDR1 is LNHNV and CDR2 is YYDKDF in the germline V gene (reference sequence). In nucleotides, the CDR3 is TGTGCCACCAGCAAAAAAGAAGGGGCTCTTAATGAAAAACTGTTTTTT. Residues: CATSKKEGALNEKLFF.

The chain's CDR3 is CASSTTRGLLDGYTF. CDR3 sequence (DNA): TGTGCCAGCAGCACCACCAGGGGGCTCTTGGATGGCTACACCTTC. The genes are TRBV5-4 and TRBJ1-2, with TRBD1 matching 8 bases. The junction had 11 bases not matched to a gene; V was cut back by 4 bases and J by 6 bases. Germline V gene data show CDR1 as SGHNT and CDR2 as YYREEE (reference sequence). CDR3 length: 15 amino acids.

This clone is a singleton in its sample. This chain links TRBV27 with TRBJ1-5; TRBD1 matches 10 bases. Looked up from germline, CDR1 is MNHEY and CDR2 is SMNVEV (reference sequence). This CDR3 contains 16 residues. V shed 4 bases and J 3 bases; nucleotides not matched to a gene: 6. The CDR3 sequence is CASSSLGTGANQPQHF. In nucleotides, the CDR3 is TGTGCCAGCAGTTCACTCGGGACAGGGGCCAATCAGCCCCAGCATTTT.